This T cell receptor (beta chain) was sequenced for a study of T cells after yellow fever vaccination. Researchers made TCR cDNA using 5'RACE template switching, and this step added a universal primer site and UMIs. TCRdb reprocessed the 5' RACE reads with MiXCR, giving one entry per CDR3 protein. Of more than 350,000 distinct CDR3 sequences detected, around 10% appear once; the ten largest clones hold 15% to 20%. V was trimmed by 6 bases and J by 2 bases, leaving 16 bases between them. The V gene's germline CDR1 is MNHNS and CDR2 SASEGT. The length of the CDR3 is 15 residues. This clonotype has at least ten counts.

The sample here was PBMCs, taken on the day of the first yellow fever vaccination. This clonotype originated in a young man who received the YFV17D yellow fever vaccine. This chain uses TRBV6-1 with TRBJ1-1; D call uncertain. The chain's CDR3 is CASSRPSASNTEAFF. The CDR3 DNA sequence: TGTGCCAGCAGCCGACCCTCAGCGAGTAACACTGAAGCTTTCTTT.